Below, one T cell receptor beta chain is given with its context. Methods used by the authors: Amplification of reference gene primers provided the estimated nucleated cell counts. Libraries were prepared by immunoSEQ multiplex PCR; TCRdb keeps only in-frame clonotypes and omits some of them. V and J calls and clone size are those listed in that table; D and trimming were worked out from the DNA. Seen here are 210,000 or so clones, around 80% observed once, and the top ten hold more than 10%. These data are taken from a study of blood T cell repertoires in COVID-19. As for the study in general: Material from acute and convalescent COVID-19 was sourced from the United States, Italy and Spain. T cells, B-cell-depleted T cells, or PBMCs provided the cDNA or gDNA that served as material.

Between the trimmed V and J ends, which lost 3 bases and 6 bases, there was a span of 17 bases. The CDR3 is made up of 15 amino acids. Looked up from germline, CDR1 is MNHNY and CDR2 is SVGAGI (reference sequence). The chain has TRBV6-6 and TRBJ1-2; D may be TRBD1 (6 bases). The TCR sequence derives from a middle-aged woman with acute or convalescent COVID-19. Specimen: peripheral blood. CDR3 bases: TGTGCCAGCAGTTATATACAGGGTCGTGTTAATGGCTACACCTTC. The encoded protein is CASSYIQGRVNGYTF.